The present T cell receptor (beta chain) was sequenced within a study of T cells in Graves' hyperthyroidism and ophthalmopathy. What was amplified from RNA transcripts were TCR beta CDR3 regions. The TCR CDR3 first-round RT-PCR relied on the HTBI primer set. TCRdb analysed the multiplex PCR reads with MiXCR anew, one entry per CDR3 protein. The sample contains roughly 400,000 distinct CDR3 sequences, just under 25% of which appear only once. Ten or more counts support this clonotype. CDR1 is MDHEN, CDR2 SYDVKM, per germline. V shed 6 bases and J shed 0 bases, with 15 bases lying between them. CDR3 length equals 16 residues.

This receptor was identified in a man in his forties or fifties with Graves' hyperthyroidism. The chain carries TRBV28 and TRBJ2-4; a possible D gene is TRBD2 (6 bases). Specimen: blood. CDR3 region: CASSNSGGVAKNIQYF. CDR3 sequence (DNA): TGTGCCAGCAGCAACTCCGGCGGGGTAGCCAAAAACATTCAGTACTTC.